These 17 T cell receptor beta chains were all obtained from the same sample, sequenced in a study of blood T cells in healthy people across ages. Alongside a J-beta primer mix, a sample-barcoded 5' primer served in a second PCR lasting about 7 to 12 cycles. In TCRdb, the 5' RACE reads were re-called with MiXCR into one record per CDR3 protein. The sample shows roughly 800,000 distinct CDR3 sequences, about three fifths of them seen only once. What was sequenced was blood. All receptors come from a man in his thirties or forties in good health.

The chain carries TRBV7-2 and TRBJ2-2, with D tentatively TRBD1 or TRBD2 (5 bases each). This CDR3 has 14 residues. Germline values: CDR1 SGHTA, CDR2 FQGNSA. The V end was cut by 7 bases, the J end by 7 bases, with 16 bases between. CDR3 in DNA: TGTGCCAGCACCCCCTGGGGGTTCGGCGGGGAGCTGTTTTTT. This sequence encodes CASTPWGFGGELFF.

This clonotype was counted a few times. The chain has TRBV6-2 or TRBV6-3 and TRBJ1-1, with a weak D call TRBD1 (6 bases). Germline values: CDR1 MNHEY, CDR2 SVGEGT. This CDR3 comprises 16 residues. V lost 2 bases and J lost 3, with 16 bases in between. The CDR3, as DNA: TGTGCCAGCAGTTACCCCCGGGACAATTACCACACTGAAGCTTTCTTT. It specifies CASSYPRDNYHTEAFF.

The genes are TRBV7-2 and TRBJ2-4, with 10 positions matching TRBD2. The assigned J gene may be wrong: the sequence end matches TRBJ2-7 better. Per the germline V gene, CDR1 is SGHTA and CDR2 is FQGNSA. CDR3 length equals 14 residues. The CDR3 is CASSTGLALYEQYF. CDR3 bases: TGTGCCAGCAGCACGGGACTAGCGCTCTACGAGCAGTACTTC.

The chain carries TRBV20-1 and TRBJ2-1, with unresolved D. This CDR3 has 16 residues. With 0 bases removed from V and 8 bases from J, the gap between germline ends came to 20 bases. CDR1 is DFQATT, CDR2 SNEGSKA, per germline (reference sequence). The CDR3 sequence is CSARDETQHPGDEQFF. As DNA, the CDR3 is TGCAGTGCTAGAGACGAGACTCAACATCCGGGCGATGAGCAGTTCTTC.

This rearrangement joins TRBV15 to TRBJ2-7, with no clear D. The length of the CDR3 is 13 residues. V was trimmed by 0 bases and J by 5 bases, leaving 8 bases between them. CDR1 and CDR2 from the germline V gene are LNHNV and YYDKDF (reference sequence). The CDR3 here is CATSRDPIHEQYF. The CDR3 nucleotides read TGTGCCACCAGCAGAGATCCGATCCACGAGCAGTACTTC.

This chain connects TRBV9 to TRBJ1-1; D is ambiguous. V shed 2 bases and J shed 1 base, with 6 bases lying between them. CDR3 length: 13 residues. Looked up from germline, CDR1 is SGDLS and CDR2 is YYNGEE. CDR3 in DNA: TGTGCCAGCAGCGTGTCCTCGAACACTGAAGCTTTCTTT. Protein sequence: CASSVSSNTEAFF. Filled out from reference TRBV9 and TRBJ1-1, the complete variable domain reads DSGVTQTPKHLITATGQRVTLRCSPRSGDLSVYWYQQSLDQGLQFLIQYYNGEERAKGNILERFSAQQFPDLHSELNLSSLELGDSALYFCASSVSSNTEAFFGQGTRLTVV.

In this sample, this clonotype turned up a few times. This chain connects TRBV6-5 to TRBJ2-5; 11 bases line up with TRBD2. The better agreement between TRBJ2-7 and the DNA end casts doubt on the J call. The CDR3 length is 15 residues. Germline V gives CDR1 MNHEY, CDR2 SVGAGI. The DNA of the CDR3 is TGTGCCAGCAGTCCCTCGACTAGCGGGGCTTACGAGCAGTACTTC. Translated: CASSPSTSGAYEQYF.

This rearrangement joins TRBV12-3 or TRBV12-4 to TRBJ2-3; possibly TRBD2 for D (5 bases). This CDR3 spans 16 amino acids. Trimming stripped 2 bases from V and 1 base from J, with 13 bases between. The CDR3 DNA sequence: TGTGCCAGCAGTTTATGGACTCGCGAACGCACAGATACGCAGTATTTT. Its protein is CASSLWTRERTDTQYF.

The rearrangement links TRBV25-1 to TRBJ2-3; no firm D call. Germline V gene data show CDR1 as MGHDK and CDR2 as SYGVNS. The germline V and J ends were trimmed by 1 base and 6 bases, with 11 bases remaining between them. CDR3 length equals 14 residues. CDR3 DNA: TGTGCCAGCAGTGAATGGAAGGGTTGGGATACGCAGTATTTT. Its translation: CASSEWKGWDTQYF.

The chain couples TRBV6-1 to TRBJ1-4; D is unresolved. The V and J ends lost 4 bases and 2 bases respectively, with 5 bases between them. Germline loops: CDR1 MNHNS, CDR2 SASEGT. The CDR3 runs to 13 residues. The CDR3 loop reads CASSAQTNEKLFF. CDR3 coding DNA: TGTGCCAGCAGTGCTCAGACTAATGAAAAACTGTTTTTT.

The chain joins TRBV27 to TRBJ1-2; 8 bases agree with TRBD1. This CDR3 region has 14 residues. In germline, CDR1 is MNHEY, CDR2 SMNVEV (reference sequence). V was clipped by 5 bases and J by 2 bases; unmatched bases: 4. The CDR3 region is CASSLTGVNYGYTF. CDR3 nucleotide sequence: TGTGCCAGCAGTCTGACAGGGGTCAACTATGGCTACACCTTC.

The table lists this clonotype with a few counts. The chain joins TRBV29-1 to TRBJ1-2; 12 bases map to TRBD1. The V gene's germline CDR1 is SQVTM and CDR2 ANQGSEA. J was trimmed by 3 bases and V by 6 bases; bases with no gene match: 5. CDR3 length equals 14 residues. CDR3 residues: CSVHGTGGYYGYTF. The CDR3, as DNA: TGCAGCGTCCACGGGACAGGGGGCTACTATGGCTACACCTTC.

V gene TRBV10-3 combines with J gene TRBJ2-7; D assignment may be TRBD1 or TRBD2 (5 bases each). The CDR3 loop spans 15 amino acids. Trimming took 4 bases from V and 6 from J, leaving 19 bases between them. CDR1 ENHRY and CDR2 SYGVKD come from the germline V gene. The CDR3 DNA follows: TGTGCCATCAGTGGGGGGAGAGGGCCGTTAGGCGAGCAGTACTTC. The encoded protein is CAISGGRGPLGEQYF.

V is TRBV24-1 and J is TRBJ2-7; D ambiguous. The V and J ends lost 6 bases and 2 bases respectively, with 10 bases between them. The V gene's germline CDR1 is KGHDR and CDR2 SFDVKD. The CDR3 length is 13 residues. In nucleotides, the CDR3 is TGTGCCACCAGTCCTGGATCTACCTACGAGCAGTACTTC. This gives the protein CATSPGSTYEQYF.

The V and J genes are TRBV19 and TRBJ2-1; 7 bases line up with TRBD1. Trimming cost V 9 bases and J 6 bases; bases outside gene matches: 11. The CDR3 spans 14 residues. Germline CDR1 LNHDA, CDR2 SQIVND (reference sequence). This CDR3 reads CASATGWDVNEQFF. The CDR3 nucleotides are TGTGCCAGCGCGACAGGGTGGGATGTCAATGAGCAGTTCTTC.

The V call is TRBV4-1, the J call TRBJ1-4; D unclear. Germline values: CDR1 MGHRA, CDR2 YSYEKL. This CDR3 contains 14 residues. The germline V and J ends were trimmed by 4 bases and 0 bases, with 6 bases remaining between them. CDR3 loop: CASSRGSTNEKLFF. CDR3 sequence (DNA): TGCGCCAGCAGCCGGGGATCAACTAATGAAAAACTGTTTTTT.

This clonotype was detected only a few times. The gene calls are TRBV4-2 and TRBJ1-2; D uncertain. Trimming pared 1 base from V and 7 bases from J, leaving 7 bases between. CDR3 length: 12 residues. CDR1 and CDR2 from the germline V gene are LGHNA and YNFKEQ. The CDR3 DNA sequence: TGTGCCAGCAGCCAAGCGTCCAGTGGCTACACCTTC. Translated: CASSQASSGYTF.